This TCR beta chain was documented in a study of T cell changes during pregnancy in multiple sclerosis. Germline CDR1 LGHNA, CDR2 YSLEER. The CDR3 contains 15 residues. Trimming shortened V by 4 bases and J by 2 bases, and 14 bases separated the two germline ends. Sequenced by immunoSEQ multiplex PCR; TCRdb stores in-frame clones only, minus some. Of 45,000 or so clones in the sample, more than 75% are singletons; the top ten hold approximately 5.8%. Sequencing was performed on CD8+ T cells from peripheral blood mononuclear cells, taken after pregnancy. The gene calls are TRBV4-3 and TRBJ1-1; no clear D. The TCR comes from a female donor in good health, enrolled as a control in a pregnancy study. DNA for the CDR3: TGCGCCAGCAGCCCCGCCCAAACACCTAACACTGAAGCTTTCTTT. This translates into CASSPAQTPNTEAFF.